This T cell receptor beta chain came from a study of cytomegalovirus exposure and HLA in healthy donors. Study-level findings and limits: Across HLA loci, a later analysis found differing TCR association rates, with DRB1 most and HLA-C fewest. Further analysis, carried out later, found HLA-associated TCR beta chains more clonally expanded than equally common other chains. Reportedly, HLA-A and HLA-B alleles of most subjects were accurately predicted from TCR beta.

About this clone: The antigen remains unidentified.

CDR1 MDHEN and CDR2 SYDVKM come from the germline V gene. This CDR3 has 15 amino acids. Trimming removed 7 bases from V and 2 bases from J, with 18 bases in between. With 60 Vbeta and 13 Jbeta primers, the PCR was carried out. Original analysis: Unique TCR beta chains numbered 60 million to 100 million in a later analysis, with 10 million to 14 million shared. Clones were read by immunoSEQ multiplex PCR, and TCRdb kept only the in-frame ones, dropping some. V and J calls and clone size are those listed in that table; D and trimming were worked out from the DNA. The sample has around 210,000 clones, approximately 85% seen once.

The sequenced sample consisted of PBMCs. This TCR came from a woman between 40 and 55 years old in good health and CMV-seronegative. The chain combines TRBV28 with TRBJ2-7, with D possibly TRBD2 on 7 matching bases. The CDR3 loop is CASTNRVGGTYEQYF. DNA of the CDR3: TGTGCCAGCACAAACAGGGTGGGGGGGACCTACGAGCAGTACTTC.